This T cell receptor beta chain was profiled in a study of OX40 agonist ivuxolimab in advanced cancers. Findings and caveats of the study: Clonal expansion by week 6 occurred in CD4+ and CD8+ blood T cells (at 0.1 to 3.0 mg/kg). Partial responders at 0.1-3.0 mg/kg had among the lowest clonal expansion.

From germline, CDR1 is LGHNA and CDR2 YSLEER. V shed 0 bases and J shed 2 bases, with 18 bases lying between them. The CDR3 covers 18 residues. In the case of this clone: Its specificity is not known.

Generated by immunoSEQ multiplex PCR, the TCRdb table keeps only in-frame clones and is missing some. The sample records around 16,000 clones, around 65% being singletons. The origin of this receptor is an adult with an advanced solid tumor such as melanoma, head and neck, liver or kidney cancer. The gene calls are TRBV4-3 and TRBJ2-3, with D perhaps matching TRBD1 or TRBD2 (5 bases each). The sequenced sample was CD4+ or CD8+ T cells sorted from blood, obtained in a trial of the OX40 agonist ivuxolimab. The CDR3 protein is CASSQDLERDQYTDTQYF. DNA of the CDR3: TGCGCCAGCAGCCAAGATCTGGAGAGGGACCAATACACAGATACGCAGTATTTT.